The 10 T cell receptor delta chains given below trace back to one sample, sequenced in a study of γδ T cells in repeated Plasmodium falciparum infection (dated by TCRdb to about 2021). For bulk TCR repertoire analysis, Vgamma9/Vdelta2+ and Vdelta2-negative gammadelta T cell populations were flow-sorted out of peripheral blood mononuclear cells. Receptors were amplified or captured by multiplex PCR. The listed sequencing device is Illumina MiSeq. Clone calls in TCRdb were regenerated from the public reads with CATT, after which identical DNA sequences shared one row. The sample data list 70,000 to 95,000 delta-chain clones, and almost 1.5% of these were observed just once. The ten largest clones take up 8.5% to 10% of the sample. Sequences were obtained from gamma-delta T cells from blood. The receptor set was obtained from a pool of human donors (malaria-infected and uninfected, not separated).

A word on this clone: This DNA's translation differs at residue 7 from TCRdb's protein, which comes from a much larger clone; a read error is likely, and the protein shown is translated from the DNA. The chain joins TRDV1 to TRDJ1; TRDD2 or TRDD3 may be the D gene (8 bases each). Germline lookup yields CDR1 TSWWSYY and CDR2 QGS. The CDR3 spans 21 residues. The V gene lost 0 bases and the J gene lost 0 bases, with 26 bases spanning the gap. The chain's CDR3 is CALGELLPTLLGVKYTDKLIF. CDR3 nucleotide sequence: TGTGCTCTTGGGGAACTGCTTCCTACGTTACTGGGGGTCAAATACACCGATAAACTCATCTTT.

This clone was detected a few times. TCRdb lists the protein of a much larger clone for this DNA, which differs at residue 13, so this is likely a read error; the protein given here is translated from the DNA itself. V gene TRDV2 combines with J gene TRDJ1, with D tentatively TRDD3 (5 bases). TCRdb does not report a J gene; here it was assigned by matching the DNA to germline references. The CDR3 consists of 17 residues. The germline V gene encodes CDR1 GEAIGNYY and CDR2 EKD. CDR3 nucleotides: TGTGCCTGTGATCGCCTTGGGGTGGGGTGGGACACCGGTAAACTCATCTTT. This gives the protein CACDRLGVGWDTGKLIF.

Regarding this clone: For this DNA, TCRdb reports the protein of a much larger clone, which diverges at residue 14, most likely from a read error; the protein presented here is translated directly from the DNA. This rearrangement joins TRDV1 to TRDJ1, with 7 bases lining up with TRDD2. Here the J gene came from matching the DNA to germline, since TCRdb omits it. Per the germline V gene, CDR1 is TSWWSYY and CDR2 is QGS. CDR3 length: 18 residues. The chain's CDR3 is CALGEPISYRADTGKLIF. CDR3 sequence (DNA): TGTGCTCTTGGGGAACCTATTTCCTACAGGGCAGACACCGGTAAACTCATCTTT.

This clone was seen many times. The genes are TRDV1 and TRDJ1; TRDD3 agrees at 9 bases. The germline gives CDR1 TSWWSYY, CDR2 QGS. V shed 2 bases, J shed 3 bases, and the junction held 10 bases outside the gene matches. There are 17 residues in the CDR3. The chain's CDR3 is CALGEGYWGIVSDKLIF. The DNA for the CDR3 is TGTGCTCTTGGGGAAGGGTATTGGGGGATAGTTTCCGATAAACTCATCTTT.

This clone was seen a handful of times. The likely explanation is a read error, given a far larger clone one base away. The same CDR3 can be traced to other DNA sequences in this sample. This sequence joins TRDV1 and TRDJ1, with 11 positions matching TRDD3. TCRdb records no J gene; here it was assigned by comparing the DNA to germline. Germline assignment: CDR1 TSWWSYY and CDR2 QGS. V shed 1 base and J 10 bases; nucleotides not matched to a gene: 23. The CDR3 loop spans 20 amino acids. Here the CDR3 DNA reads TGTGCTCTTGGGGAACCCCCCGTAAATGGGGGATACGCTGAGGGTGGTGGACTCATCTTT. Encoded protein: CALGEPPVNGGYAEGGGLIF.

This clone occurred a few times. A read error likely explains why the TCRdb protein, taken from a much larger clone, differs from this DNA's translation at residue 5; the protein shown is translated from the DNA. V and J are TRDV1 and TRDJ1; D unresolved. The J gene is absent in TCRdb and was assigned here via DNA matching to germline. V was cut by 4 bases and J by 0 bases, with 15 bases left in between. Germline values: CDR1 TSWWSYY, CDR2 QGS. The CDR3 contains 16 residues. The CDR3 loop is CALGGLLAPDTDKLIF. As DNA, the CDR3 is TGTGCTCTTGGGGGACTTCTCGCTCCTGACACCGATAAACTCATCTTT.

This clone has just a few counts. TCRdb assigns this DNA the protein of a much larger clone, which departs from its translation at residue 18; this likely reflects a read error, and the protein shown comes from translating the DNA. This chain uses TRDV1 with TRDJ1; 7 nucleotides line up with TRDD2. Germline values: CDR1 TSWWSYY, CDR2 QGS. The CDR3 contains 19 residues. CDR3 residues: CALGELSHSYRLYTDKLTF. CDR3 sequence (DNA): TGTGCTCTTGGGGAACTTTCCCATTCCTACCGTCTTTATACCGATAAACTCACCTTT.

This clone came up many times. The translation of this DNA and the TCRdb protein of a much larger clone differ at residue 12, probably owing to a read error; the protein shown here is translated from the DNA. This chain uses TRDV2 with TRDJ1, with 7 bases matching TRDD3. The J gene, left out of TCRdb, was set here by checking the DNA against germline. Unmatched junction bases numbered 19, after V lost 0 bases and J lost 1 base. The CDR3 has 20 residues. Germline assignment: CDR1 GEAIGNYY and CDR2 EKD. CDR3 protein: CACDTVGYGGGAPLTDKLIF. The DNA for the CDR3 is TGTGCCTGTGACACCGTCGGGTATGGTGGGGGAGCGCCCCTCACCGATAAACTCATCTTT.

A few counts support this clone. It differs at one base from a far larger clone, so likely a read error. At the DNA level, this CDR3 is encoded by other sequences in the same sample as well. The genes are TRDV1 and TRDJ1; D may be TRDD3 (5 bases). Here the J gene was assigned by germline matching of the DNA, as TCRdb has none. The CDR3 length is 19 residues. Trimming removed 8 bases at V and 2 bases at J, with 30 bases between. The germline V gene has CDR1 TSWWSYY and CDR2 QGS. The CDR3 nucleotides are TGTGCTCTTACATTAAAATTCCCAGGGGGGTACGCGGTTACCGATAAACTCATCTTT. It is translated as CALTLKFPGGYAVTDKLIF.

This clone occurred a few times. The TCRdb protein, from a much larger clone, departs from this DNA's translation at residue 11, likely by read error; the protein shown derives from the DNA. V and J are TRDV2 and TRDJ1; 10 nucleotides align to TRDD3. Germline matching of the DNA provided the J gene here, since TCRdb leaves it blank. Looked up from germline, CDR1 is GEAIGNYY and CDR2 is EKD. There are 16 residues in the CDR3. The junction had 6 bases not matched to a gene; V was cut back by 0 bases and J by 3 bases. The CDR3 reads CACDTVGDTEADKLIF. CDR3 in DNA: TGTGCCTGTGACACCGTGGGGGATACTGAGGCCGATAAACTCATCTTT.